The 6 T cell receptor beta chains in this list originate from one sample, sequenced in a study of beta chain features in type 1 diabetes. All of the isolated RNA was reverse transcribed, so expressed TCRB transcripts were sequenced. Assay used: immunoSEQ multiplex PCR; TCRdb lists only in-frame clones, some missing. The sample lists almost 350,000 clones, roughly 21% occurring once. Source material: naive CD4+ T cells from blood. The receptor source for this set is a woman between 18 and 29 years old in good health.

The chain carries TRBV7-9 and TRBJ2-2; D ambiguous. CDR3 length: 14 residues. Trimming removed 6 bases from V and 0 bases from J, with 8 bases in between. Germline-derived CDR1 and CDR2 are SEHNR and FQNEAQ (reference sequence). The CDR3 DNA is TGTGCCAGCAGATACACAGCGAACACCGGGGAGCTGTTTTTT. Encoded protein: CASRYTANTGELFF.

In this sample, this clone turned up a few times. V usage is TRBV2 and J usage is TRBJ2-3; D unresolved. The V gene's germline CDR1 is SNHLY and CDR2 FYNNEI. Trimming shortened V by 4 bases and J by 0 bases, and 14 bases separated the two germline ends. The CDR3 consists of 16 residues. The CDR3 DNA sequence: TGTGCCAGCAGTGGCGGCGATCCCCCTAGCACAGATACGCAGTATTTT. This codes for CASSGGDPPSTDTQYF.

V is TRBV14 and J is TRBJ2-1, with D possibly matching TRBD2 (9 bases). The germline V gene has CDR1 SGHDN and CDR2 FVKESK. The CDR3 sequence is 18 residues long. V lost 1 base and J lost 6, with 22 bases in between. CDR3 amino acids: CASSQVRGHSGGLNEQFF. CDR3 DNA: TGTGCCAGCAGCCAAGTCAGGGGGCACAGCGGGGGGCTCAATGAGCAGTTCTTC.

A few counts support this clone. The rearrangement links TRBV10-3 to TRBJ1-5; 7 positions match TRBD1. CDR3 length: 12 amino acids. V gave up 8 bases and J gave up 4 bases; unmatched junction bases: 2. Germline V lookup: CDR1 ENHRY, CDR2 SYGVKD. The CDR3 nucleotides read TGTGCCATCGGGACAGAAAATCAGCCCCAGCATTTT. Its translation: CAIGTENQPQHF.

This clone was found a few times. The rearrangement links TRBV29-1 to TRBJ2-1; 10 nucleotides align to TRBD2. The CDR3 consists of 14 residues. The germline CDR1 and CDR2 sequences are SQVTM and ANQGSEA. V lost 3 bases and J lost 9; bases outside the gene matches: 8. CDR3 in DNA: TGCAGCGTTGATTTAGGGCTAGCGGGAGCTGAGCAGTTCTTC. Its protein product is CSVDLGLAGAEQFF.

This clone was counted a few times. V and J are TRBV6-5 and TRBJ2-1; D may be TRBD2 (5 bases). The CDR3 has 15 residues. Trimming stripped 10 bases from V and 2 bases from J, with 18 bases between. Germline V lookup: CDR1 MNHEY, CDR2 SVGAGI. The CDR3 DNA reads as TGTGCCACCTTAGAGTTCAGCGGAGCCTACAATGAGCAGTTCTTC. Translating it yields CATLEFSGAYNEQFF.